This T cell receptor (beta chain) comes out of a study of molecular identifiers for immune sequencing clone quantification. Study background: RNA, taken in replicates from around 20,000 or 100,000 naive CD8 cells, was split five ways, with four sequenced. The study, taken as a whole, reports: Effector cells had over 97% of their molecules in clones above 20 RNA copies, while naive cells had under 1%. In a background of 950,000 to 1,000,000 naive cells, spiked Jurkat TCR RNA from one cell was reportedly detectable.

This clonotype was observed at least ten times. The target antigen is unknown. One end of the junction is discordant with germline, which a read error may explain. Sorting isolated naive CD8 T cells as CD8+CD4-CCR7+CD45RA+ events. Per germline, CDR1 SGHDN and CDR2 FVKESK. This CDR3 contains 15 residues. TCRdb reprocessed the PCR reads via MiXCR and lists one record per CDR3 protein. This sample has under 600,000 distinct CDR3 sequences, with about 22% found just once. The chain couples TRBV14 to TRBJ2-5; D gene uncertain. The sequenced sample consisted of naive CD8+ T cells from blood, with Jurkat cell RNA spiked in. The subset here: FACS-sorted CD8+CD4-CCR7+CD45RA+ naive T cells. This receptor was obtained from a human donor in good health. Some libraries in this study had Jurkat cell RNA spiked in. In nucleotides, the CDR3 is TGTGCCAGCAGCGAAGATGCCCTGGGCCCAGAGACCCAGTACTTC. Its translation: CASSEDALGPETQYF.